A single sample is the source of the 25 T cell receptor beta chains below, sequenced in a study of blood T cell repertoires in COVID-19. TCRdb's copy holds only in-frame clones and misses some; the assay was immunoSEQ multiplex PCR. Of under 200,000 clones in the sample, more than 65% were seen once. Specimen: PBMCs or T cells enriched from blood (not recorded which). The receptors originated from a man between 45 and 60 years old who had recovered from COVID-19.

The CDR3 region is CASSFQGAIPQETQYF. The CDR3 region has the DNA TGTGCCAGCTCATTTCAGGGGGCCATCCCACAAGAGACCCAGTACTTC. This rearrangement joins TRBV18 to TRBJ2-5; 8 bases are shared with TRBD1. The CDR3 is made up of 16 amino acids. J gave up 2 bases and V 5 bases, and 10 bases lay outside the gene matches. Germline V lookup: CDR1 KGHSH, CDR2 LQKENI.

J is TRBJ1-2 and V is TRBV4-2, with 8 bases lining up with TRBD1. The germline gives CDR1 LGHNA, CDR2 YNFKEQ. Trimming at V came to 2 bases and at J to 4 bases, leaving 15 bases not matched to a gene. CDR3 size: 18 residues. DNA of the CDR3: TGTGCCAGCAGCCAACACCGAGATCAGGGGGCGCTTACCTATGGCTACACCTTC. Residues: CASSQHRDQGALTYGYTF.

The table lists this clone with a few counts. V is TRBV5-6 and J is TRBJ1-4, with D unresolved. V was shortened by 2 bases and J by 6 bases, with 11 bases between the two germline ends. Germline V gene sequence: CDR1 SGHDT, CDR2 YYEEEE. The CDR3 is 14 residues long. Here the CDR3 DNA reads TGTGCCAGCAGCTTATTCCAGGTGGATGAAAAACTGTTTTTT. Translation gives CASSLFQVDEKLFF.

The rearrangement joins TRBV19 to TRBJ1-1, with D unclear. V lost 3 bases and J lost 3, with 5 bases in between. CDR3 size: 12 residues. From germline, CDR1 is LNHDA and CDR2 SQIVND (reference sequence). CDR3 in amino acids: CASSISDTEAFF. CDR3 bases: TGTGCCAGTAGTATTAGTGACACTGAAGCTTTCTTT.

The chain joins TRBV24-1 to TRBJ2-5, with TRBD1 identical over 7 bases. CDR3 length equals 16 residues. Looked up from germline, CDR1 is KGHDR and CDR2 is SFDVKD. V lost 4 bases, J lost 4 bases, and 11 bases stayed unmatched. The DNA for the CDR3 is TGTGCCACCAGTGACACCAGACAGGGCGGCCGAGAGACCCAGTACTTC. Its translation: CATSDTRQGGRETQYF.

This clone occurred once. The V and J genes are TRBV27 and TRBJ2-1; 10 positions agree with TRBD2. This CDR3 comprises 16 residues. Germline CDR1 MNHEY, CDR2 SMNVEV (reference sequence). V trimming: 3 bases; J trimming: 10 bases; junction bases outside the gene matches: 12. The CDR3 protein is CASSLVMASGRPEQFF. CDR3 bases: TGTGCCAGCAGTTTGGTAATGGCTAGCGGGAGACCCGAGCAGTTCTTC.

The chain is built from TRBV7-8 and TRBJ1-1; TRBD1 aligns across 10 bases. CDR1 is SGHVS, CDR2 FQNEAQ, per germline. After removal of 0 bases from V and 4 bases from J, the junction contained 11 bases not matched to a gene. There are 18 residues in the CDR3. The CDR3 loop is CASSLASRQGQGTTEAFF. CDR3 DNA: TGTGCCAGCAGCTTAGCTAGCAGGCAGGGACAGGGGACCACTGAAGCTTTCTTT.

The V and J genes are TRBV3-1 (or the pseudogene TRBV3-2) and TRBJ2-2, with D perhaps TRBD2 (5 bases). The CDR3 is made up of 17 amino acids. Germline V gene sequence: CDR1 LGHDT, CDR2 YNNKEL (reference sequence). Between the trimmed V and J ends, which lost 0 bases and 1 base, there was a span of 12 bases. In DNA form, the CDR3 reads TGTGCCAGCAGCCAAGATCTCCAGCGGCGGAACACCGGGGAGCTGTTTTTT. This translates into CASSQDLQRRNTGELFF.

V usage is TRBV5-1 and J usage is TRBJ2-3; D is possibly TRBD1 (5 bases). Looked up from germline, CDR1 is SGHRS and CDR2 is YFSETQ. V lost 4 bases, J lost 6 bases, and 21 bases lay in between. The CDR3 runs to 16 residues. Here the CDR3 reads CASSPRIGALEDTQYF. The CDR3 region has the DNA TGCGCCAGCAGCCCTCGTATAGGGGCGCTGGAGGATACGCAGTATTTT.

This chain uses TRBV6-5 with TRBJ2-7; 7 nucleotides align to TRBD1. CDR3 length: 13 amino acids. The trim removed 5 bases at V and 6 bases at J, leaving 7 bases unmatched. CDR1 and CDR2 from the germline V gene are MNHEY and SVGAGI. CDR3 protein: CASSRDSPTEQYF. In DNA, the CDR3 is TGTGCCAGCAGTCGGGACAGTCCAACCGAGCAGTACTTC.

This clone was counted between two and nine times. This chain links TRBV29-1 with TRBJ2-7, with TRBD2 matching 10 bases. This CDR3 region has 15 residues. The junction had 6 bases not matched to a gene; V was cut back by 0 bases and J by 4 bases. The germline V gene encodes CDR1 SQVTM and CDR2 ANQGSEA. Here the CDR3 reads CSVEDPSGRGYEQYF. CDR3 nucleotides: TGCAGCGTTGAAGACCCAAGCGGGAGGGGGTACGAGCAGTACTTC.

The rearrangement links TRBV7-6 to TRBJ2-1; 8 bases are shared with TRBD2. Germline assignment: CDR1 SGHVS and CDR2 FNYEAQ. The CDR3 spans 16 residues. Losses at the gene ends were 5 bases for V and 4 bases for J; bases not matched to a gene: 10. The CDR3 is CASSDAGTSRYNEQFF. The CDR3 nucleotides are TGTGCCAGCAGCGACGCCGGGACTAGTCGTTACAATGAGCAGTTCTTC. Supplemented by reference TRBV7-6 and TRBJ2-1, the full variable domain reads GAGVSQSPRYKVTKRGQDVALRCDPISGHVSLYWYRQALGQGPEFLTYFNYEAQQDKSGLPNDRFSAERPEGSISTLTIQRTEQRDSAMYRCASSDAGTSRYNEQFFGPGTRLTVL.

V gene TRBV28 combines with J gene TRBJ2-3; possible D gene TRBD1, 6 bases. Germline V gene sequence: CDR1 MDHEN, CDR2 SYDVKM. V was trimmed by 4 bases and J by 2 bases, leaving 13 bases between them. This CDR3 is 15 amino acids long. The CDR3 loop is CASSSFRGPTDTQYF. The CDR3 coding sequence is TGTGCCAGCAGTTCTTTCAGGGGACCCACAGATACGCAGTATTTT. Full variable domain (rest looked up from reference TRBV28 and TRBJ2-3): DVKVTQSSRYLVKRTGEKVFLECVQDMDHENMFWYRQDPGLGLRLIYFSYDVKMKEKGDIPEGYSVSREKKERFSLILESASTNQTSMYLCASSSFRGPTDTQYFGPGTRLTVL.

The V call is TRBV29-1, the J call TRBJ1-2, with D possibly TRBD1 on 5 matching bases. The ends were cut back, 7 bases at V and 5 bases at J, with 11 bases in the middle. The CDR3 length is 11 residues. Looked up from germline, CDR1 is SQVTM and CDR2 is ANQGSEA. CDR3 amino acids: CSGGGVYGYTF. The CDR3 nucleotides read TGCAGCGGGGGGGGAGTTTATGGCTACACCTTC.

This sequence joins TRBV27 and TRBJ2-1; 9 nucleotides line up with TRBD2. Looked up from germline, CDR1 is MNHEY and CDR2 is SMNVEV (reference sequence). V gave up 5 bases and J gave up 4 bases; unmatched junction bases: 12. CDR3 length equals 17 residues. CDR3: CASSLWGLAGRYNEQFF. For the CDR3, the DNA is TGTGCCAGCAGTCTCTGGGGCCTAGCGGGGCGGTACAATGAGCAGTTCTTC.

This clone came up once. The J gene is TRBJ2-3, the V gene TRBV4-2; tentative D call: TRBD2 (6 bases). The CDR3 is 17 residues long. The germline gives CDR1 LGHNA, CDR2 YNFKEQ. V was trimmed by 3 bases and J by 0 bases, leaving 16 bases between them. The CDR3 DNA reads TGTGCCAGCAGCCACGGGACTCCGATAAGTAGCACAGATACGCAGTATTTT. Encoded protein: CASSHGTPISSTDTQYF.

CDR3 in amino acids: CASSQDRGSDEQFF. CDR3 nucleotide sequence: TGTGCCAGCAGCCAAGACAGGGGTAGCGATGAGCAGTTCTTC. This chain connects TRBV14 to TRBJ2-1; D perhaps matches TRBD1 (6 bases). CDR1 and CDR2 (germline): SGHDN, FVKESK. V gave up 0 bases and J gave up 8 bases, with 11 bases separating them. The CDR3 loop spans 14 amino acids.

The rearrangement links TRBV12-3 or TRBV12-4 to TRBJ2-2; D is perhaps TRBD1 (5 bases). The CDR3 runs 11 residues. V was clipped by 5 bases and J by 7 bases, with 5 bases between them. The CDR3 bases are TGTGCCAGCAGTCAGGGCGGGGAGCTGTTTTTT. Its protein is CASSQGGELFF.

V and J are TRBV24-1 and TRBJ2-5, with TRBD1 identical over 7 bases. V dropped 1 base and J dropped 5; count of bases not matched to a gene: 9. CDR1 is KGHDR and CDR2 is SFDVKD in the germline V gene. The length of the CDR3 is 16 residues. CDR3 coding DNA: TGTGCCACCAGTGATTTTTCCAGGGGGACCCCGGAGACCCAGTACTTC. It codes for CATSDFSRGTPETQYF.

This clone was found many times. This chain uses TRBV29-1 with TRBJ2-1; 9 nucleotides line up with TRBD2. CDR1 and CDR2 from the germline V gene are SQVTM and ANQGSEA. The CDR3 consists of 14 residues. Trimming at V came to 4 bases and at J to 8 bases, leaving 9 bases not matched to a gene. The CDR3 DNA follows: TGCAGCGTTGGAATGGCGGGAGGGCCTGATGAGCAGTTCTTC. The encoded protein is CSVGMAGGPDEQFF.

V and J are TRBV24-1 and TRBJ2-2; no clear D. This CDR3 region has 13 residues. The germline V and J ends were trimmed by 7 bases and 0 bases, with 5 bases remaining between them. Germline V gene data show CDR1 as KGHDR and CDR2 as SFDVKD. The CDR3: CATSGANTGELFF. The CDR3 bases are TGTGCCACCAGCGGTGCGAACACCGGGGAGCTGTTTTTT.

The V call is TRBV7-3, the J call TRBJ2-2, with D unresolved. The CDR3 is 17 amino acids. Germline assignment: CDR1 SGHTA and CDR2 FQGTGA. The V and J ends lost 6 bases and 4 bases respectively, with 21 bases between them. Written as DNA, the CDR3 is TGTGCCAGCAGTCCTACCCCCCCGCAGGCGCTCACCGGGGAGCTGTTTTTT. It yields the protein CASSPTPPQALTGELFF.

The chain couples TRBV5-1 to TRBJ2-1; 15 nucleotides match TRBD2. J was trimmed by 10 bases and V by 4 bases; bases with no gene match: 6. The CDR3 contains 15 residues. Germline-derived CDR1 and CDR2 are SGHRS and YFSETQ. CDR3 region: CASSPPGLAGGEQFF. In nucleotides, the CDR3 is TGCGCCAGCAGCCCACCGGGACTAGCGGGGGGCGAGCAGTTCTTC. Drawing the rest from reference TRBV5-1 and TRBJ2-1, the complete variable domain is KAGVTQTPRYLIKTRGQQVTLSCSPISGHRSVSWYQQTPGQGLQFLFEYFSETQRNKGNFPGRFSGRQFSNSRSEMNVSTLELGDSALYLCASSPPGLAGGEQFFGPGTRLTVL.

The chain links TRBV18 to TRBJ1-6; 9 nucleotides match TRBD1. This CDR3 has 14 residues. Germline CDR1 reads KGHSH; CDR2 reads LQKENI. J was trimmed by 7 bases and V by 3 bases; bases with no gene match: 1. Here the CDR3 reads CASSPGQGNSPLHF. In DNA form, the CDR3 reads TGTGCCAGCTCACCGGGACAGGGAAATTCACCCCTCCACTTT.

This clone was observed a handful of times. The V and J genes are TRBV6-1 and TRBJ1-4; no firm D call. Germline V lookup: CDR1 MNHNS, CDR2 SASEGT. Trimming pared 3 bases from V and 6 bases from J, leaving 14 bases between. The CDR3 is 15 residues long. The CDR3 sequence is CASSEGGQYYEKLFF. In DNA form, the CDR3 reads TGTGCCAGCAGTGAGGGCGGGCAGTATTATGAAAAACTGTTTTTT.